This T cell receptor beta chain was sequenced in a study of TIL therapy for anti-PD-1-resistant metastatic lung cancer (TCRdb year 2021). Regarding the complete study: Enrolled patients had a median age of around 50 years (range about 35-80) and a median tumor PD-L1 proportion score of less than 7.5%. Most of the cohort had lung adenocarcinoma, including several EGFR-mutant tumors and two ALK-rearranged tumors, and half of the patients were either current or former smokers. Across the cohort, whole-exome sequencing showed a median non-synonymous tumor mutation burden of about 1.6 mutations per megabase. Clonotypes were tracked across tumor, expanded TIL product and serial blood samples by T cell receptor beta sequencing of tumor and peripheral blood.

V drops 4 bases and J drops 4 bases, leaving 16 bases in between. Its CDR3 holds 16 amino acids, cysteine through phenylalanine. This entry keeps only the CDR3 DNA: 48 bases, framed from base 1. CDR1 and CDR2 (MGHRA, YSYEKL) derive from the germline V gene. Overall study results and their limits: Clonal turnover during TIL culture was high, and many clones enriched in the product were not detected in the baseline tumor, suggesting clonal contraction instead of faithful expansion. Higher clonality and lower diversity were observed in expanded TIL cultures than in baseline intratumoral T cells (median clonality around 5.9% vs 31%, p < 0.0001). The cohort was highly selected, including more treatment-naive, never-smoker and oncogene-addicted patients than is typical, which limits generalizability. The study protocol defined all tumor marker inferences as exploratory.

Notes on this clone: Its antigen is not yet known. Base qualities are missing; no much larger clone stands one base away.

TCR beta CDR3 regions were amplified from genomic DNA by bias-controlled multiplex PCR with the immunoSEQ v3 hsTCRB kit. An Illumina NextSeq 500 was used to sequence the TCR libraries, reaching around 1.8 million read pairs at survey level or 5-6 million at deep level. The original pipeline was this. Clonality was reported by immunoSEQ Analyzer software, which also assigned V, D and J genes and filtered out non-productive sequences. Repertoires were compared by productive Simpson clonality and by the Morisita overlap index of productive TRB rearrangements between infused TIL and blood. TCRdb re-hosts the immuneACCESS table, in-frame sequences only. Its copies lack some clones; in the studies checked, an unresolved V gene accounts for under half of them, and the cause for the rest is not known. Clone size and V and J calls were adopted from that table, with D and trimming inferred from the DNA. The sample table holds about 5,200 clones, of which 64% were seen once. The ten largest clones represent roughly 9.4% of the sample.

The time point label, read with the paper, signifies: pre-treatment sample, taken before nivolumab and TIL therapy. Baseline tumor samples were excised metastases, mostly pleural nodules or supraclavicular lymph nodes, from the same resection used to grow TIL. Tumors were harvested before any PD-1/PD-L1 blockade; patients then received nivolumab, and those progressing received lymphodepletion, expanded TIL infusion and IL-2. Adults with stage 4 NSCLC were enrolled from October 2017 to early 2020 in a dual-center phase I trial. The samples were drawn from an open-label, single-arm phase I trial testing tumor-infiltrating lymphocyte therapy combined with nivolumab in advanced non-small cell lung cancer. Parts of each resected tumor were snap-frozen in liquid nitrogen and kept at -80 degrees C. Using laser-capture macrodissection, tumor regions of interest were selected on H&E sections, then pulverized into roughly 14 mg aliquots and extracted using Qiagen Allprep kits.

Here the sequenced sample was tumor tissue, taken at baseline. The chain employs TRBV4-1 and TRBJ1-4; the best D guess is TRBD1, with 5 bases matching. The TCR was taken from a man aged 65 to 85 with non-small cell lung cancer. Read as DNA, the sequence is TGCGCCAGCAGCCGCTCTCAGGGTACTGGTAATGAAAAACTGTTTTTT. Its protein product is CASSRSQGTGNEKLFF.